This T cell receptor (beta chain) was observed in a study of cytomegalovirus exposure and HLA in healthy donors (dated by TCRdb to 2015 to 2018). In the study overall: In an earlier analysis of about 560 of the donors, 276 Gb of sequence data and 90 million to 120 million unique TCR beta sequences from 150 million to 200 million T cells were reported. A handful of DR-DQ haplotypes were handled as single units for association and clustering because linkage in the cohort was strong. The study was designed to test whether signatures of past pathogen exposure could be identified by cataloging public T cell receptors. Every repertoire in the discovery cohort had been generated on one and the same sequencing platform. Donor age, sex, ethnicity and CMV serostatus were compiled alongside the repertoire data. The study profiled the T cell repertoires of about 640 subjects by immunosequencing and related them to cytomegalovirus serostatus. The study combined high-throughput TCR immunosequencing, statistical association of individual TCRs with disease status, and machine learning to predict cytomegalovirus infection status. Among about 400 genotyped donors of the cohort, an average of about 240,000 unique TCR beta nucleotide sequences was sequenced per donor, of which about 18% were non-productive. Typing coverage differed by locus: A, B, C, DRB1 and DQB1 were typed in roughly 620-630 donors, DQA1 in about 560, DPA1 in 600 to 610, and DPB1 in 450 to 480. To study patterns of TCR occurrence, a later analysis re-analyzed previously published TCR beta repertoires from several hundred donors and added high-resolution HLA genotyping. HLA typing covered class I and class II loci at four-digit resolution. A separate validation cohort of about 110 different subjects was used in addition to the roughly 700-subject first cohort. Of the 398 genotyped donors, about 84% fell in the genetic ancestry cluster associated with self-reported Caucasian donors. An early release that covered about 600 HLA-typed donors contained approximately 300 gigabases of sequencing data and approximately 85 million unique TCR sequences. A later genetic analysis took genome-wide SNP genotypes for about three fifths of the 666 donors and used that subset as a discovery cohort. Rather than using new phenotypic data, the later analysis identified candidate immune exposures from TCR beta sequences and from how often those sequences occurred across donors. An earlier analysis of nearly 600 of the donors applied high-throughput TCR beta sequencing to assess whether each TCR beta V gene segment acted as functional or pseudogenic. Paper-wide results and their limitations: Assigning TCR associations to individual alleles was difficult when HLA alleles, especially DR and DQ, strongly co-occurred. Linkage disequilibrium might explain the correlated functional status among segregating V segments, but an unknown experimental factor could not be excluded. Only TCR beta chains were sequenced in this cohort, and the absence of alpha or paired-chain data limited detectable features. The 87-base-pair reads could not distinguish some IMGT-functional V segments, including TRBV6-2 and TRBV6-3, so those segments were excluded. The study listed 150 to 200 TCR beta chains as associated with cytomegalovirus. Presence/absence analyses assumed roughly uniform sequencing depth across donors, an assumption that may not hold. The earlier analysis of 587 of the donors excluded 15 to 20 rarely observed V segments, including chromosome 9 orphons, because counts were too low. A later analysis reported that several top co-occurrence clusters appeared linked to parvovirus B19, influenza, CMV and Epstein-Barr virus. The classifier was reported to diagnose cytomegalovirus status with high specificity and sensitivity in both the original cohort and the validation cohort. According to a later analysis, TCR association rates differed among HLA loci, with DRB1 alleles showing the most associated TCRs and HLA-C alleles showing the fewest. According to the authors, the approach could potentially be generalized to other disease states and immunological phenotypes. An association between a missense DCLRE1C variant and V-gene and J-gene trimming of TCR beta chains was found in a later genetic analysis and replicated in an independent cohort. In a later genetic analysis, fewer N-insertions in productive TCRs were reported among donors in an Asian-associated ancestry cluster than the roughly 710-donor mean. Because some donors lacked HLA typing at each locus, the association tests relied only on the typed subset. In vitro tests confirmed that a few of the cytomegalovirus-associated TCR beta chains recognize cytomegalovirus antigens. The sequencing pipeline was judged likely to have produced a cluster of highly shared sequence variants as a technical artifact. A later analysis found that most CMV-associated TCR beta chains appeared HLA-restricted, with HLA associations seemingly driven largely by CMV exposure. While some public TCRs were present in many individuals, most TCR sequences turned up only very rarely across donors. Specific HLA alleles were associated with roughly 17,000 TCR beta sequences at a false discovery rate of 0.05 in a later analysis. A further reported finding was that TCR beta sequences accurately predicted the HLA-A and HLA-B alleles for most subjects in the first cohort. Compared with equally common non-associated chains, HLA-associated TCR beta chains in a later analysis were more clonally expanded and had lower generation probabilities. An earlier analysis of 450 to 750 of the donors showed that most TCR beta V segments appeared in productive rearrangements either about 87% or about 30% of the time, which broadly matched IMGT annotations. The only immune exposure information available for the cohort was CMV serostatus.

Reading the germline V gene gives CDR1 SGHTA and CDR2 FQGTGA. From its cysteine to its phenylalanine, the CDR3 spans 14 amino acids. Only the CDR3 DNA stays, 42 bases, in frame from base 1. Libraries came from the immunoSEQ multiplex PCR assay. For the multiplex PCR, a mixture combining 60 forward primers for TCR Vbeta segments and 13 reverse primers for TCR Jbeta segments was used. A multiplex PCR assay on genomic DNA amplified the CDR3 region of rearranged TCR beta genes. The amplified TCR beta libraries were sequenced on the Illumina HiSeq System as 87-base-pair reads. Per the source publication's procedure: Across the 640 or so repertoires, a later analysis counted some 80 million unique TCR beta chains, 9 million to 14 million of which were shared by at least two donors. Raw reads were error-corrected and collapsed into unique sequences by a nearest-neighbor algorithm in which closely related sequences were merged to remove PCR and sequencing errors. CDR3 sequences were aligned to IMGT reference sequences to assign V, D and J gene segments. For a sequence to be retained, a match of at least six nucleotides was required to both a V gene segment and a J gene segment. A rearrangement was called productive if the CDR3 had no stop codons and remained in frame with V and J, and every other rearrangement was called non-productive. CDR3 was defined by IMGT convention, running from the second conserved V-encoded cysteine to the conserved J-encoded phenylalanine. In an earlier analysis of more than 550 of the donors, sequences lacking an unambiguous match to a single V gene segment were excluded. In an earlier analysis of 450 to 750 of the donors, a V segment was called functional when productive rearrangements were above 56.7%, and segregating when the standard deviation between donors exceeded 5%. To diagnose cytomegalovirus status from the catalog of TCR beta chain sequences, a statistical classification framework was built. A later analysis assigned V and J genes by comparing TCR nucleotide sequences with IMGT/GENE-DB human TR gene sequences. A later analysis assigned CDR3 sequences and most-parsimonious VDJ recombination scenarios with the TCRdist pipeline. A later analysis defined each TCR beta chain by its CDR3 amino acid sequence plus V-gene family, and excluded reads lacking a unique V-gene family. In a later analysis, 450 to 600 highly shared, low-generation-probability nucleotide sequences were removed to address suspected cross-contamination and a sequencing artifact. A later analysis calculated a clonal expansion index for each public chain from normalized within-repertoire ranks of inferred template counts. A later analysis computed generation probabilities with a VDJ recombination model fitted to out-of-frame rearrangements, and checked the results against IGoR. In a later analysis, hypergeometric tests were used to score TCR-TCR, TCR-HLA and TCR-CMV co-occurrence, with a repertoire-size bias correction applied to TCR pairs. False discovery rates were estimated in a later analysis by permuting HLA or CMV assignments 20 times. In a later analysis, co-occurring TCRs were grouped with DBSCAN, and TCRdist sequence similarity was added when clustering was performed within HLA-allele-positive subsets. Repertoires with fewer than 30,000 or more than 120,000 public chains, plus five repertoires with anomalous nucleotide sharing, were excluded from co-occurrence clustering. TCRdb retrieved this table from immuneACCESS and kept in-frame rearrangements only. Not all clones are present; in checked studies, unresolved V genes account for under half, and no reason is known for the remainder. V and J calls and clone size are copied from that table; D and trimming were computed from the DNA. The sample table records some 180,000 clones; roughly 72% of these occur just once. The ten largest make up 1.9% of the sample.

The cohort comprised around 690 healthy bone marrow donors. Cohort members were all nominally healthy when sampled, although unrecorded immune exposures were likely present. The donor was CMV seronegative and belonged to the group of under 400 seronegative cohort members. A peripheral blood sample was provided by each donor, and peripheral blood mononuclear cells were used for TCR beta sequencing. The Qiagen DNeasy Blood Extraction Kit was used to extract genomic DNA from the blood cell samples. To note about this clone: No cognate antigen has been identified for it. An end of the junction does not agree with germline; a read error may underlie this.

Source material: PBMCs. The chain couples TRBV7-3 to TRBJ1-2; the D gene cannot be named for sure. The origin of this receptor is a man aged 30 to 39 in good health and CMV-seronegative. The CDR3 region has the sequence CASSLTRTAGGYTF. The DNA sequence is TGTGCCAGCAGCCTAACACGGACTGCTGGTGGCTACACCTTC.